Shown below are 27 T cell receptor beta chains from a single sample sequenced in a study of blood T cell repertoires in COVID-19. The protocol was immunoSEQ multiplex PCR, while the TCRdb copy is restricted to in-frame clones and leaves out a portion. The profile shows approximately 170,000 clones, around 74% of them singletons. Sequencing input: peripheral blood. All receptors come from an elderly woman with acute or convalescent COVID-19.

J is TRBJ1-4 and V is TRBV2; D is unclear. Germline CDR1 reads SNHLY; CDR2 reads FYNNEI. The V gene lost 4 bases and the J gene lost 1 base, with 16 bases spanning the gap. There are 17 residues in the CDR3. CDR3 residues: CASSGPGIGVTNEKLFF. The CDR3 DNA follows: TGTGCCAGCAGTGGTCCAGGCATCGGGGTAACTAATGAAAAACTGTTTTTT. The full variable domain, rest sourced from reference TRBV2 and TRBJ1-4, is EPEVTQTPSHQVTQMGQEVILRCVPISNHLYFYWYRQILGQKVEFLVSFYNNEISEKSEIFDDQFSVERPDGSNFTLKIRSTKLEDSAMYFCASSGPGIGVTNEKLFFGSGTQLSVL.

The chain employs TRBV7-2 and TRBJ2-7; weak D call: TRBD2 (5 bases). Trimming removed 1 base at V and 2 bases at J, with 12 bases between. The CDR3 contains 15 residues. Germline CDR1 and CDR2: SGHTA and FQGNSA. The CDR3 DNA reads TGTGCCAGCAGCTTAGGTCCTAGCCGGACCTACGAGCAGTACTTC. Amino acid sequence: CASSLGPSRTYEQYF.

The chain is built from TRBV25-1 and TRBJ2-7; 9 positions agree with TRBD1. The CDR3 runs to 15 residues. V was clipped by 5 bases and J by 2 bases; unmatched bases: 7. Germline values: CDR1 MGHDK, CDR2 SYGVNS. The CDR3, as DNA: TGTGCCAGCAGTTTACAGGGACAGGGAACCTACGAGCAGTACTTC. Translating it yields CASSLQGQGTYEQYF.

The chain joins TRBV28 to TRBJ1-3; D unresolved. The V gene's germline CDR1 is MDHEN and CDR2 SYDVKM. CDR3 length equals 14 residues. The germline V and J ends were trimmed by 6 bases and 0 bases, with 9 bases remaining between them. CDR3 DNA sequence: TGTGCCAGCAGCCTACAGCTCTCTGGAAACACCATATATTTT. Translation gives CASSLQLSGNTIYF.

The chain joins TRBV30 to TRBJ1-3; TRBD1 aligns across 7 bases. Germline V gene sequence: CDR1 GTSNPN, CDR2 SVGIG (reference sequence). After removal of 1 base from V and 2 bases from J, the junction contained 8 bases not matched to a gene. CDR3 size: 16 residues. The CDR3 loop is CAWSGIDRAAGNTIYF. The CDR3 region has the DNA TGTGCCTGGAGTGGAATAGACAGGGCAGCTGGAAACACCATATATTTT.

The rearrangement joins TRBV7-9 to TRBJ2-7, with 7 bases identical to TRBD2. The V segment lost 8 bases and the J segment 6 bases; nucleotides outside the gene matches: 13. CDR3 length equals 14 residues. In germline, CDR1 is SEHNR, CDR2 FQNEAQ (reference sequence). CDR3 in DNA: TGTGCCAGCCCACCAGGCGGGAGTTCGGGCGAGCAGTACTTC. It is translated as CASPPGGSSGEQYF. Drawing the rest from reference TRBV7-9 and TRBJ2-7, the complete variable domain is DTGVSQNPRHKITKRGQNVTFRCDPISEHNRLYWYRQTLGQGPEFLTYFQNEAQLEKSRLLSDRFSAERPKGSFSTLEIQRTEQGDSAMYLCASPPGGSSGEQYFGPGTRLTVT.

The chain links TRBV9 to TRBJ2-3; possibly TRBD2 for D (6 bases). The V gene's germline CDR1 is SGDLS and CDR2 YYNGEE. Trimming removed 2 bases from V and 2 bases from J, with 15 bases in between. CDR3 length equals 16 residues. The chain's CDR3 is CASSVQPGLYTDTQYF. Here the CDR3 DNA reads TGTGCCAGCAGCGTCCAACCGGGACTCTACACAGATACGCAGTATTTT.

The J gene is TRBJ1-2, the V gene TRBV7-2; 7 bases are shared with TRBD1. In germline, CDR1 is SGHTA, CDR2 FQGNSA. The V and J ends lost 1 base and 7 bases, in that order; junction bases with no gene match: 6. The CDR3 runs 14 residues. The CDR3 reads CASSLGQGAGGYTF. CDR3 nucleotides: TGTGCCAGCAGCTTAGGACAGGGAGCAGGTGGCTACACCTTC.

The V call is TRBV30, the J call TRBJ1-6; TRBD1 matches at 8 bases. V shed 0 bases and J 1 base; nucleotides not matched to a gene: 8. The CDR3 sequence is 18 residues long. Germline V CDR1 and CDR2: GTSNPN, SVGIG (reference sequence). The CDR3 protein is CAWSVSAGGASYNSPLHF. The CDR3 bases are TGTGCCTGGAGTGTATCGGCAGGGGGCGCATCCTATAATTCACCCCTCCACTTT.

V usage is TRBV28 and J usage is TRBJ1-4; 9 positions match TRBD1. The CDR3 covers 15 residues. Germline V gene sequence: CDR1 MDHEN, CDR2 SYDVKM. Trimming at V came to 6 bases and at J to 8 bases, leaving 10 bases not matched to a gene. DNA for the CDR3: TGTGCCAGCAGCCCCGCGGGACAGGGCCGGGAAAAACTGTTTTTT. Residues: CASSPAGQGREKLFF.

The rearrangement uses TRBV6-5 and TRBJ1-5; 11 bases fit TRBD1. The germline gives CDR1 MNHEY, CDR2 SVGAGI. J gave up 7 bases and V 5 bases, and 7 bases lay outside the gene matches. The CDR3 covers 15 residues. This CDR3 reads CASSRTGGYGQPQHF. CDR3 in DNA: TGTGCCAGCAGTAGGACAGGGGGCTACGGCCAGCCCCAGCATTTT.

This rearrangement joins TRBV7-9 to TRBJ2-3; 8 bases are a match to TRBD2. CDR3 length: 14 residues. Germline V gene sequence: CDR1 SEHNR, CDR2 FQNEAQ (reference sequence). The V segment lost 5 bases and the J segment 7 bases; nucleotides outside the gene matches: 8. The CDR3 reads CASSPGLEANTQYF. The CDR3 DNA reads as TGTGCCAGCAGCCCGGGACTAGAGGCGAATACGCAGTATTTT.

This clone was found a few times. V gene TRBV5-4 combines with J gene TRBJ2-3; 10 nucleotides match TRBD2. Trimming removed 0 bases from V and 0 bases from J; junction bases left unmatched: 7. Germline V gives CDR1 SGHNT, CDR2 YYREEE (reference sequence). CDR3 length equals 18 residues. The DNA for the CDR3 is TGTGCCAGCAGCTTGGTGCTAGCGGGAGACCTTAGCACAGATACGCAGTATTTT. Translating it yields CASSLVLAGDLSTDTQYF.

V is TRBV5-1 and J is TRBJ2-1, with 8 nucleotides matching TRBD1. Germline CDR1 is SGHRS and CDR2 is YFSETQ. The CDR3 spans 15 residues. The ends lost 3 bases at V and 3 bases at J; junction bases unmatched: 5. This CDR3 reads CASSSAGGDYNEQFF. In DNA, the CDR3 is TGCGCCAGCAGCTCGGCAGGGGGCGACTACAATGAGCAGTTCTTC.

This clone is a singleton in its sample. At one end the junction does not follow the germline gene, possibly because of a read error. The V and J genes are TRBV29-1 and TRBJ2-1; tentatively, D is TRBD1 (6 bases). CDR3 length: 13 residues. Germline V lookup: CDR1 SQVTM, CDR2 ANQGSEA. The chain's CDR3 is CSVEGTALNGQFF. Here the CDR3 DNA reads TGCAGCGTTGAAGGGACAGCACTCAATGGGCAGTTCTTC.

DNA of the CDR3: TGTGCCAGCAGTTTAGCTTCCGCGTTAAATCAGCCCCAGCATTTT. Translation gives CASSLASALNQPQHF. The genes are TRBV28 and TRBJ1-5; D is unresolved. In germline, CDR1 is MDHEN, CDR2 SYDVKM. The ends were cut back, 2 bases at V and 4 bases at J, with 12 bases in the middle. The CDR3 is made up of 15 amino acids.

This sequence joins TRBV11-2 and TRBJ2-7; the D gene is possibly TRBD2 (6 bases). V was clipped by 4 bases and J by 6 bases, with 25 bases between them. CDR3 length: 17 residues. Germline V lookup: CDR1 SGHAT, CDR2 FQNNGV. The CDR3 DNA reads TGTGCCAGCAGCTACGCAACCGGGACTTTCCTCCTACGCGAGCAGTACTTC. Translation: CASSYATGTFLLREQYF.

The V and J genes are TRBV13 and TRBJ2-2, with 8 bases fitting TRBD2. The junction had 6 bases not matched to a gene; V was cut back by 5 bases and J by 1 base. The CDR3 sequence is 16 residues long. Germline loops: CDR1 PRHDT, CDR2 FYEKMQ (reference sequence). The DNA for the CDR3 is TGTGCCAGCAGCCCTGTAGCGGGGCAGAACACCGGGGAGCTGTTTTTT. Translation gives CASSPVAGQNTGELFF.

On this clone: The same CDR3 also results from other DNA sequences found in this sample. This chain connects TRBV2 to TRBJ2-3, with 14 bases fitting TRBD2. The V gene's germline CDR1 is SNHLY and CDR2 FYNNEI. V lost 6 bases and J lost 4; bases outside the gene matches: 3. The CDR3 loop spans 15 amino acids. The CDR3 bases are TGTGCCAGCAGCCCGGGACTAGCGGGGGCAGATACGCAGTATTTT. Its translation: CASSPGLAGADTQYF.

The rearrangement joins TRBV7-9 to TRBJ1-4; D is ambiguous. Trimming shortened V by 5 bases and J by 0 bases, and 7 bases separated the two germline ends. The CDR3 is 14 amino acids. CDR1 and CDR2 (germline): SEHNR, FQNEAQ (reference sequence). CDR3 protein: CASSPTATNEKLFF. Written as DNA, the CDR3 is TGTGCCAGCAGCCCGACTGCAACTAATGAAAAACTGTTTTTT. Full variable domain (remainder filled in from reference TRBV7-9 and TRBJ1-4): DTGVSQNPRHKITKRGQNVTFRCDPISEHNRLYWYRQTLGQGPEFLTYFQNEAQLEKSRLLSDRFSAERPKGSFSTLEIQRTEQGDSAMYLCASSPTATNEKLFFGSGTQLSVL.

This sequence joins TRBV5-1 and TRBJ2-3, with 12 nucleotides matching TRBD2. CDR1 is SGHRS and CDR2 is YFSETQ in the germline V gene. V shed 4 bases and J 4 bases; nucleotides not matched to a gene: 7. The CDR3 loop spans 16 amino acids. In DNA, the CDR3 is TGCGCCAGCAGCATAAGACTAGCGGGAGTGGCAGATACGCAGTATTTT. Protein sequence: CASSIRLAGVADTQYF.

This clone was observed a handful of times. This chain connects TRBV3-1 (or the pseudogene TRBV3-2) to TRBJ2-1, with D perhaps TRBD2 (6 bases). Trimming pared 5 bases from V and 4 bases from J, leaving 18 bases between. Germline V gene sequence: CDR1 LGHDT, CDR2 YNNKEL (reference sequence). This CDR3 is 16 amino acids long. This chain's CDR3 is CASSYPVGGIYNEQFF. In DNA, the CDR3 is TGTGCCAGCAGCTACCCGGTGGGCGGGATTTACAATGAGCAGTTCTTC.

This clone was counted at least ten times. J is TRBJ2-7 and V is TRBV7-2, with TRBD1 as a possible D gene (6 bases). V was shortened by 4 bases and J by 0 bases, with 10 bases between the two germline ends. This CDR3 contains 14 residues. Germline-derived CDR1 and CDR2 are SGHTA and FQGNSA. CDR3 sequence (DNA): TGTGCCAGCAGCTCGAACAGGGACTCCTACGAGCAGTACTTC. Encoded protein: CASSSNRDSYEQYF. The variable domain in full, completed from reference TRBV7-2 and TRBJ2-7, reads GAGVSQSPSNKVTEKGKDVELRCDPISGHTALYWYRQSLGQGLEFLIYFQGNSAPDKSGLPSDRFSAERTGGSVSTLTIQRTQQEDSAVYLCASSSNRDSYEQYFGPGTRLTVT.

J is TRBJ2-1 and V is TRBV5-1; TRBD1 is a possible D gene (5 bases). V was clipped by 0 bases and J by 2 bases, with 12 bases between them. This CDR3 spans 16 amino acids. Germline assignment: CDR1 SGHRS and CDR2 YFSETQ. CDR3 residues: CASSLVPDKPYNEQFF. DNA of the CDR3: TGCGCCAGCAGCTTGGTCCCGGACAAGCCCTACAATGAGCAGTTCTTC.

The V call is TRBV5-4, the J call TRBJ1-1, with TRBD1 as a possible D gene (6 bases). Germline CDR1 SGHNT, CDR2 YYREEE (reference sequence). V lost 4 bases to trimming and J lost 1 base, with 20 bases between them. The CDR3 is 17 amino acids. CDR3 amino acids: CASSPGMTGRGNTEAFF. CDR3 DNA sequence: TGTGCCAGCAGCCCCGGGATGACAGGCCGGGGGAACACTGAAGCTTTCTTT.

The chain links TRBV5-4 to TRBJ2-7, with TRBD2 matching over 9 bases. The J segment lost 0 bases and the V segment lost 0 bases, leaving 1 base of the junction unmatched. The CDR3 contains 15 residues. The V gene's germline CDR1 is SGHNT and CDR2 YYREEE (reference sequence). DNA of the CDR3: TGTGCCAGCAGCTTGGAAGCGGGGGGCTCCTACGAGCAGTACTTC. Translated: CASSLEAGGSYEQYF.

The CDR3 nucleotides are TGTGCCAGCAGTGAAAGGCAGGGGCTCCAGCCCCAGCATTTT. Its protein product is CASSERQGLQPQHF. The chain couples TRBV2 to TRBJ1-5; tentative D call: TRBD1 (6 bases). Germline V gives CDR1 SNHLY, CDR2 FYNNEI. Trimming removed 2 bases at V and 7 bases at J, with 12 bases between. The CDR3 runs 14 residues.